This T cell receptor (beta chain) was retrieved from a study of blood T cell repertoires in COVID-19 (TCRdb year 2020). For the wider study: Samples covering the acute and convalescent phases of COVID-19 were provided by collaborators in the United States, Italy and Spain. The dataset comprised deeply sampled blood TCRbeta repertoires from subjects exposed to, actively infected with, or recovered from COVID-19. HLA class I and class II types, where available, came from metadata supplied by the sample provider rather than from assay-based typing. A freely available public database, intended as a resource for researchers studying the immune response to SARS-CoV-2, is where the repertoires were released. Samples came from the ongoing ImmuneRACE study (first 160 participants) plus 1,254 subjects from 6 global collaborators. Nearly every sample came with metadata listing a de-identified subject ID, COVID-19 status, age in years and sex. The prospective study material was composed of cDNA or gDNA derived from T cells, B-cell-depleted T cells, or PBMCs. General findings and caveats noted by the study authors: The quantity of clinical and demographic metadata differed by source and by participant and was supplied without curation.

The immunoSEQ Assay, a bias-controlled multiplex PCR, was used to amplify TCRbeta CDR3 regions from genomic DNA. On the study's bioinformatics: The number of nucleated cells in each sample was estimated from the amplification of reference gene primers within the assay. Sequence reads were collapsed and filtered to measure the absolute abundance of every unique TCRbeta CDR3 rearrangement. For each sample, productive Simpson clonality was calculated as the square root of Simpson's diversity index across productive rearrangements. As stored in TCRdb, this immuneACCESS dataset retains in-frame rearrangements with V and J assigned. A fraction of the clones does not appear; measured against another copy, unresolved V genes explain less than half of the discrepancy, and the remainder lacks a known reason. V and J calls and clone size are as listed in that table; D and trimming were resolved from the DNA. Across this sample there are about 190,000 clones, with more than 75% seen only once. Around 4.8% of the sample goes to the ten largest clones.

Reading from cysteine to phenylalanine, the CDR3 counts 17 amino acids. This entry keeps only the CDR3 DNA: 51 bases, framed from base 1. The germline V and J ends show losses of 1 base and 8 bases respectively, and no gene match explains 10 bases of the junction. CDR1 and CDR2 are read off the germline V gene (reference sequence) as SGHKS and YYEKEE. The collaborating institutions used their own protocols to collect whole blood in K2EDTA tubes. For TCRbeta analysis, collaborators shipped samples as frozen whole blood, isolated PBMCs, or DNA extracted from either of those sample types. A remark on this clone: Its antigen remains undetermined. Base quality data are lacking; no much larger clone is found one base away.

The source material was peripheral blood. This TCR derives from a human donor in a cohort sampled during active COVID-19. This chain is built from TRBV5-5 and TRBJ1-6, and 9 bases in between align with TRBD1. Here the CDR3 is given as CASSLSADRGRDSPLHF. In nucleotides, the sequence is TGTGCCAGCAGCTTGTCGGCGGACAGGGGTCGGGATTCACCCCTCCACTTT. Extended through the reference TRBV5-5 and TRBJ1-6 proteins, this CDR3 yields the full variable domain: DAGVTQSPTHLIKTRGQQVTLRCSPISGHKSVSWYQQVLGQGPQFIFQYYEKEERGRGNFPDRFSARQFPNYSSELNVNALLLGDSALYLCASSLSADRGRDSPLHFGNGTRLTVT.